This T cell receptor beta chain appears in the sequencing data of a study of identical twins. Whole-study findings and limits: Among out-of-frame alpha sequences shared by twins, low generation probability occurred in excess.

The CDR3 is 12 amino acids. The germline V gene has CDR1 ENHRY and CDR2 SYGVKD. The V gene lost 3 bases and the J gene lost 5 bases, with 8 bases spanning the gap. This clonotype was observed a few times. The antigen is not known. Unique molecular identifiers were present on cDNA, and template switching added a universal primer site. In TCRdb, the 5' RACE reads were re-called with MiXCR into one record per CDR3 protein. The sample has roughly 750,000 distinct CDR3 sequences; around 21% are singletons. This same sample was also taken into another study, of T cells expressing NK-cell markers. Per that paper: The study found dominant NKG2C+ clonotypes at about 1.0-7.5% of CD8+ T cells in roughly six donors.

This TCR came from a woman between 18 and 30 years old in good health. The sequencing sample was made of PBMCs. The V and J genes are TRBV10-3 and TRBJ2-7; D possibly corresponds to TRBD1 (5 bases). The chain's CDR3 is CAISDRGHEQYF. The CDR3, as DNA: TGTGCCATCAGTGATAGGGGCCACGAGCAGTACTTC.